This T cell receptor beta chain was identified in a study of beta chain features in type 1 diabetes. Points from the study as a whole: Type 1 diabetes patients had TCRB CDR3s that were shorter (moderately but significantly so) in all four CD4+ subsets. There were fewer insertions and more deletions at the VDJ junctions of type 1 diabetes patients.

This clone was detected a few times. Its antigen is not known. Expressed TCRB transcripts were sequenced after all isolated RNA was converted to cDNA. Clones were sequenced by immunoSEQ multiplex PCR, and TCRdb holds only the in-frame ones, with some missing. This sample has about 740,000 clones; about an eighth occur once, and the top ten carry less than 0.025%. The CDR3 contains 13 residues. CDR1 SQVTM and CDR2 ANQGSEA come from the germline V gene. V shed 5 bases, J shed 6 bases, and the junction held 10 bases outside the gene matches. The V call is TRBV29-1, the J call TRBJ2-7; 7 bases match TRBD1. The sequence derives from a young man with type 1 diabetes. Sequenced: naive CD4+ T cells from blood. The CDR3 loop is CSVTGDLSGEQYF. The CDR3 region has the DNA TGCAGCGTTACAGGGGACCTCTCTGGCGAGCAGTACTTC.